Below, 11 T cell receptor beta chains from the same sample are listed, as sequenced in a study of OX40 agonist ivuxolimab in advanced cancers. The data were produced by immunoSEQ multiplex PCR, yet TCRdb's version contains in-frame clones alone and is incomplete. The table lists 12,000 or so clones, about 75% of them singletons. The material was CD4+ or CD8+ T cells sorted from blood, obtained in a trial of the OX40 agonist ivuxolimab. The receptor source for this set is an adult with an advanced solid tumor such as melanoma, head and neck, liver or kidney cancer.

The V gene is TRBV6-6, the J gene TRBJ2-7, with D tentatively TRBD2 (6 bases). Germline CDR1 MNHNY, CDR2 SVGAGI (reference sequence). There are 13 residues in the CDR3. Trimming cost V 6 bases and J 3 bases, with 12 bases left between them. The CDR3, as DNA: TGTGCCAGCAGACTTAGACTAGTCTACGAGCAGTACGTC. Its protein product is CASRLRLVYEQYV.

The chain is built from TRBV28 and TRBJ2-2; 7 bases map to TRBD1. From germline, CDR1 is MDHEN and CDR2 SYDVKM. V was pared by 3 bases and J by 3 bases, with 7 bases of the junction left unmatched. The CDR3 has 16 amino acids. The CDR3 sequence: CASSFITTGYTGELFF. As DNA, the CDR3 is TGTGCCAGCAGTTTTATTACGACAGGGTACACCGGGGAGCTGTTTTTT.

This chain uses TRBV5-1 with TRBJ1-2; 7 bases agree with TRBD1. From germline, CDR1 is SGHRS and CDR2 YFSETQ. This CDR3 region has 14 residues. Trimming at V came to 3 bases and at J to 5 bases, leaving 7 bases not matched to a gene. The CDR3 coding sequence is TGCGCCAGCAGCTGGGACAGAGGTAGTTATGGCTACACCTTC. It codes for CASSWDRGSYGYTF.

This clone was picked up one time. DNA of the CDR3: TGTGCCAGCAGTGGGACAGGGGGCGCCCACTATGGCTACACCTTC. Its protein product is CASSGTGGAHYGYTF. J is TRBJ1-2 and V is TRBV6-4; 11 positions match TRBD1. Germline values: CDR1 MRHNA, CDR2 SNTAGT. The CDR3 covers 15 residues. The junction had 4 bases not matched to a gene; V was cut back by 4 bases and J by 3 bases.

This clone is classed as medium-sized. The chain joins TRBV7-9 to TRBJ2-1; 8 bases fit TRBD2. The CDR3 consists of 16 residues. From germline, CDR1 is SEHNR and CDR2 FQNEAQ (reference sequence). V shed 4 bases and J 0 bases; nucleotides not matched to a gene: 5. As DNA, the CDR3 is TGTGCCAGCAGCTGGGTGAGCGGGAGCTCCTACAATGAGCAGTTCTTC. Translating gives CASSWVSGSSYNEQFF.

This chain joins TRBV28 and TRBJ2-1; 8 bases match TRBD1. The CDR3 extends over 15 amino acids. Germline CDR1 and CDR2: MDHEN and SYDVKM. V dropped 4 bases and J dropped 4; count of bases not matched to a gene: 6. The CDR3 DNA reads TGTGCCAGCAGTTCCAGGGGGCGGCTGTACAATGAGCAGTTCTTC. It specifies CASSSRGRLYNEQFF.

The rearrangement uses TRBV10-3 and TRBJ1-1; possibly TRBD1 for D (5 bases). Per the germline V gene, CDR1 is ENHRY and CDR2 is SYGVKD. V lost 2 bases, J lost 1 base, and 11 bases lay in between. The CDR3 covers 15 residues. In DNA form, the CDR3 reads TGTGCCATCAGTGAGGGCCAGGGCACGAACACTGAAGCTTTCTTT. Residues: CAISEGQGTNTEAFF.

This clone was seen once. In DNA, the CDR3 is TGTGCCAGCTCACCGTGGACAGGGGACGCCATAGCCAAAAACATTCAGTACTTC. Amino acids: CASSPWTGDAIAKNIQYF. The V and J genes are TRBV18 and TRBJ2-4; 9 bases match TRBD1. The trim removed 3 bases at V and 0 bases at J, leaving 9 bases unmatched. This CDR3 has 18 residues. Germline CDR1 and CDR2: KGHSH and LQKENI.

V usage is TRBV5-6 and J usage is TRBJ1-1; TRBD1 is a possible D gene (5 bases). CDR1 is SGHDT and CDR2 is YYEEEE in the germline V gene. V was cut by 4 bases and J by 3 bases, with 13 bases left in between. There are 14 residues in the CDR3. The CDR3, as DNA: TGTGCCAGCAGCCAGGGACCGGAGTACACTGAAGCTTTCTTT. Translating it yields CASSQGPEYTEAFF.

This chain links TRBV6-4 with TRBJ2-1, with D possibly being TRBD1 (5 bases). This CDR3 comprises 14 residues. Germline V CDR1 and CDR2: MRHNA, SNTAGT. V shed 6 bases and J shed 5 bases, with 14 bases lying between them. The CDR3 nucleotides are TGTGCCAGCAGCGACAGTCCTCGGAACAATGAGCAGTTCTTC. As protein: CASSDSPRNNEQFF.

The V and J genes are TRBV28 and TRBJ1-5; D not resolved. This CDR3 contains 15 residues. With 3 bases removed from V and 0 bases from J, the gap between germline ends came to 9 bases. Germline CDR1 reads MDHEN; CDR2 reads SYDVKM. CDR3 nucleotide sequence: TGTGCCAGCAGTTTCGTCGGGTATAGCAATCAGCCCCAGCATTTT. This encodes CASSFVGYSNQPQHF.